This T cell receptor (beta chain) was documented in a study of neurological immune-mediated disorders. Study results and caveats: Patients with HTLV-1-associated myelopathy had the highest level of TCR clonal expansion, whereas patients with multiple sclerosis had the lowest level, falling beneath the level found in healthy controls.

The making of cDNA relied on 5'RACE with 10-nucleotide random UMIs. TCRdb re-analysed the 5' RACE reads in MiXCR, keeping a single row per CDR3 protein. The table has some 120,000 distinct CDR3 sequences, about 3.4% seen once. At least ten counts were recorded for this clonotype. Its antigen is still unknown. Germline V gives CDR1 SGHTA, CDR2 FQGNSA. The CDR3 has 14 amino acids. The junction had 0 bases not matched to a gene; V was cut back by 5 bases and J by 0 bases. Where libraries were unsorted, they were derived from 2 million PBMCs stored at -80 degrees C. What was sequenced was PBMCs. The clonotype was recovered from a woman aged 30 to 39 with multiple sclerosis. V is TRBV7-2 and J is TRBJ2-3; 9 nucleotides line up with TRBD2. CDR3 nucleotides: TGTGCCAGCAGCACTAGCGGGAGCACAGATACGCAGTATTTT. This gives the protein CASSTSGSTDTQYF.